The 25 T cell receptor beta chains reported below all come from one sample, sequenced in a study of blood T cell dynamics during melanoma immunotherapy. Time point given: pre-treatment baseline. Clones were read by immunoSEQ multiplex PCR, and TCRdb kept only the in-frame ones, dropping some. The table lists approximately 15,000 clones, over 75% of them singletons. The source was blood, collected from a patient treated with checkpoint blockade. Receptor source: a human donor with melanoma.

This chain connects TRBV5-4 to TRBJ1-1; no definite D call. Trimming took off 3 bases at V and 1 base at J, with 13 bases between the two ends. CDR3 length: 15 amino acids. The germline V gene encodes CDR1 SGHNT and CDR2 YYREEE (reference sequence). The CDR3 DNA is TGTGCCAGCAGCTCCGAACCGGCGGCGAACACTGAAGCTTTCTTT. Protein sequence: CASSSEPAANTEAFF.

As DNA, the CDR3 is TGTGCCAGAAGCTTGGATGTGGAGCGGGGGGCTTTCTACGAGCAGTACTTC. Protein: CARSLDVERGAFYEQYF. The chain has TRBV5-3 and TRBJ2-7, with TRBD2 matching over 9 bases. TRBV5-3 is an ORF for which the function is uncertain. Germline trimming cut 0 bases from V and 3 bases from J; bases unmatched to any gene: 10. The CDR3 runs 17 residues.

This chain links TRBV5-1 with TRBJ1-2; D remains ambiguous. V was clipped by 0 bases and J by 7 bases, with 10 bases between them. The CDR3 totals 13 residues. Germline loops: CDR1 SGHRS, CDR2 YFSETQ. In nucleotides, the CDR3 is TGCGCCAGCAGCTTGGTTATTTCGGGTGGCTACACCTTC. It specifies CASSLVISGGYTF.

The chain links TRBV7-6 to TRBJ2-1; 10 bases are a match to TRBD2. CDR3 size: 18 residues. Germline loops: CDR1 SGHVS, CDR2 FNYEAQ. V shed 5 bases and J 5 bases; nucleotides not matched to a gene: 15. CDR3 sequence: CASSRQYSSGGHDNEQFF. CDR3 nucleotides: TGTGCCAGCAGCCGTCAATATTCTAGCGGGGGACACGACAATGAGCAGTTCTTC.

V and J are TRBV28 and TRBJ2-1; D is undetermined. V shed 3 bases and J shed 5 bases, with 5 bases lying between them. Germline CDR1 reads MDHEN; CDR2 reads SYDVKM. The CDR3 totals 12 residues. In nucleotides, the CDR3 is TGTGCCAGCAGTTTGCTCAACAATGAGCAGTTCTTC. It codes for CASSLLNNEQFF.

The genes are TRBV7-9 and TRBJ2-3, with 8 bases fitting TRBD1. The CDR3 sequence is 15 residues long. J was trimmed by 4 bases and V by 4 bases; bases with no gene match: 7. Germline V CDR1 and CDR2: SEHNR, FQNEAQ (reference sequence). Here the CDR3 DNA reads TGTGCCAGCAGCTCTGGACAGGGTGGGTCAGATACGCAGTATTTT. Its translation is CASSSGQGGSDTQYF.

This sequence joins TRBV19 and TRBJ2-7, with D perhaps TRBD2 (6 bases). V was pared by 7 bases and J by 7 bases, with 11 bases between. Germline CDR1 reads LNHDA; CDR2 reads SQIVND (reference sequence). The CDR3 is made up of 11 amino acids. CDR3 protein: CASKEGMEQYF. As DNA, the CDR3 is TGTGCCAGTAAGGAGGGTATGGAGCAGTACTTC.

This rearrangement joins TRBV12-5 to TRBJ2-2, with D hard to call. This CDR3 contains 13 residues. The ends were cut back, 6 bases at V and 1 base at J, with 6 bases in the middle. Germline V gene data show CDR1 as LGHNT and CDR2 as FRNRAP. The CDR3 DNA sequence: TGTGCTAGTGGGGAAGGGAACACCGGGGAGCTGTTTTTT. It translates to CASGEGNTGELFF.

V usage is TRBV28 and J usage is TRBJ1-6, with a possible D match to TRBD1 (6 bases). This CDR3 contains 15 residues. Trimming shortened V by 7 bases and J by 8 bases, and 18 bases separated the two germline ends. Germline-derived CDR1 and CDR2 are MDHEN and SYDVKM. The CDR3 protein is CASTPGPGGDSPLHF. CDR3 coding DNA: TGTGCCAGCACCCCTGGGCCGGGGGGCGATTCACCCCTCCACTTT.

In its sample, this clone is medium-sized. The chain joins TRBV12-5 to TRBJ1-6, with D unclear. CDR1 and CDR2 from the germline V gene are LGHNT and FRNRAP. V lost 2 bases and J 10 bases, leaving 12 bases between the germline ends. The CDR3 runs 14 residues. CDR3: CASGLTESGSPLHF. The CDR3 DNA follows: TGTGCTAGTGGTTTGACGGAATCGGGATCACCCCTCCACTTT.

The V gene is TRBV6-1, the J gene TRBJ1-5; TRBD1 aligns across 7 bases. Germline CDR1 MNHNS, CDR2 SASEGT. V gave up 1 base and J gave up 5 bases; unmatched junction bases: 8. The CDR3 contains 16 residues. CDR3 in DNA: TGTGCCAGCAGTGAAGAGTTGACAGGGCGCTATCAGCCCCAGCATTTT. Encoded protein: CASSEELTGRYQPQHF.

The chain joins TRBV7-2 to TRBJ2-5, with D possibly being TRBD1 or TRBD2 (6 bases each). CDR3 length: 17 residues. V lost 5 bases to trimming and J lost 4 bases, with 23 bases between them. CDR1 is SGHTA and CDR2 is FQGNSA in the germline V gene. CDR3 nucleotides: TGTGCCAGCAGCGGAAAGGGCAGTGGAGGGGGAGGAGAGACCCAGTACTTC. Residues: CASSGKGSGGGGETQYF.

V gene TRBV2 combines with J gene TRBJ2-2; tentative D call: TRBD1 (8 bases). This CDR3 contains 14 residues. V shed 6 bases and J shed 7 bases, with 15 bases lying between them. CDR1 SNHLY and CDR2 FYNNEI come from the germline V gene. CDR3 sequence reads: CASRRTGTNGELFF. The CDR3 nucleotides are TGTGCCAGCAGAAGGACAGGGACTAACGGGGAGCTGTTTTTT.

The rearrangement links TRBV28 to TRBJ2-7; D is unclear. The CDR3 totals 14 residues. Germline V gene lookup returns CDR1 MDHEN and CDR2 SYDVKM. V was cut by 2 bases and J by 5 bases, with 13 bases left in between. The CDR3 region is CASSLEDNWDEQYF. The CDR3 region has the DNA TGTGCCAGCAGTTTAGAGGATAATTGGGACGAGCAGTACTTC.

This clone showed up just a few times. The J gene is TRBJ1-5, the V gene TRBV10-3; D possibly corresponds to TRBD1 (5 bases). This CDR3 has 14 residues. With 2 bases removed from V and 6 bases from J, the gap between germline ends came to 11 bases. The V gene's germline CDR1 is ENHRY and CDR2 SYGVKD. The CDR3 nucleotides read TGTGCCATCAGTGAGGTGAGGGACGCTCAGCCCCAGCATTTT. Translated: CAISEVRDAQPQHF.

The chain is built from TRBV27 and TRBJ1-4; 8 positions match TRBD1. CDR1 and CDR2 from the germline V gene are MNHEY and SMNVEV (reference sequence). Germline trimming cut 4 bases from V and 6 bases from J; bases unmatched to any gene: 7. The CDR3 sequence is 15 residues long. Here the CDR3 reads CASSSTRTGYEKLFF. DNA of the CDR3: TGTGCCAGCAGTTCAACCAGGACAGGGTATGAAAAACTGTTTTTT.

The chain uses TRBV6-5 and TRBJ2-5; D uncertain. This CDR3 contains 10 residues. The V end was cut by 6 bases, the J end by 3 bases, with 2 bases between. Germline CDR1 is MNHEY and CDR2 is SVGAGI. The DNA of the CDR3 is TGTGCCAGCAGGAAAGAGACCCAGTACTTC. This encodes CASRKETQYF.

The V and J genes are TRBV2 and TRBJ2-3, with D perhaps being TRBD1 or TRBD2 (5 bases each). The CDR3 totals 15 residues. V shed 6 bases and J shed 0 bases, with 13 bases lying between them. Germline V gene lookup returns CDR1 SNHLY and CDR2 FYNNEI. CDR3 amino acids: CASRLSGHSTDTQYF. In DNA form, the CDR3 reads TGTGCCAGCAGGCTGAGCGGACATAGCACAGATACGCAGTATTTT. The entire variable domain, with the rest obtained from reference TRBV2 and TRBJ2-3, is as follows: EPEVTQTPSHQVTQMGQEVILRCVPISNHLYFYWYRQILGQKVEFLVSFYNNEISEKSEIFDDQFSVERPDGSNFTLKIRSTKLEDSAMYFCASRLSGHSTDTQYFGPGTRLTVL.

J is TRBJ1-2 and V is TRBV14; tentatively, D is TRBD1 (5 bases). The CDR3 has 15 amino acids. V lost 0 bases and J 1 base, leaving 9 bases between the germline ends. Germline V gene lookup returns CDR1 SGHDN and CDR2 FVKESK. The CDR3 reads CASSQDWDFNYGYTF. DNA of the CDR3: TGTGCCAGCAGCCAAGACTGGGACTTTAACTATGGCTACACCTTC. The variable domain in full, with the rest retrieved from reference TRBV14 and TRBJ1-2, is EAGVTQFPSHSVIEKGQTVTLRCDPISGHDNLYWYRRVMGKEIKFLLHFVKESKQDESGMPNNRFLAERTGGTYSTLKVQPAELEDSGVYFCASSQDWDFNYGYTFGSGTRLTVV.

This chain connects TRBV5-4 to TRBJ2-1, with D unresolved. The CDR3 is 15 residues long. Germline V gene sequence: CDR1 SGHNT, CDR2 YYREEE (reference sequence). Trimming cost V 6 bases and J 0 bases, with 13 bases left between them. The CDR3 is CASKARRDSYNEQFF. DNA for the CDR3: TGTGCCAGCAAGGCAAGGCGCGACTCCTACAATGAGCAGTTCTTC.

The V call is TRBV11-2, the J call TRBJ1-5; D ambiguous. This CDR3 comprises 14 residues. CDR1 and CDR2 from the germline V gene are SGHAT and FQNNGV. With 4 bases removed from V and 4 bases from J, the gap between germline ends came to 11 bases. CDR3 in DNA: TGTGCCAGCAGCTCGTCTCTGGATAATCAGCCCCAGCATTTT. This sequence encodes CASSSSLDNQPQHF.

The chain links TRBV19 to TRBJ1-2; no clear D gene. The CDR3 covers 12 residues. Germline V gene data show CDR1 as LNHDA and CDR2 as SQIVND (reference sequence). Trimming shortened V by 0 bases and J by 7 bases, and 6 bases separated the two germline ends. CDR3 in amino acids: CASSIESGGYTF. CDR3 bases: TGTGCCAGTAGTATAGAATCCGGTGGCTACACCTTC. Supplemented by reference TRBV19 and TRBJ1-2, the full variable domain reads DGGITQSPKYLFRKEGQNVTLSCEQNLNHDAMYWYRQDPGQGLRLIYYSQIVNDFQKGDIAEGYSVSREKKESFPLTVTSAQKNPTAFYLCASSIESGGYTFGSGTRLTVV.

The rearrangement links TRBV2 to TRBJ2-1, with TRBD2 matching over 7 bases. V lost 5 bases to trimming and J lost 8 bases; unmatched junction nucleotides: 9. Germline CDR1 is SNHLY and CDR2 is FYNNEI. The CDR3 runs 14 residues. Here the CDR3 reads CASSSPRGGYEQFF. DNA for the CDR3: TGTGCCAGCAGTTCCCCTAGGGGAGGGTATGAGCAGTTCTTC.

The rearrangement uses TRBV2 and TRBJ2-2, with D maybe TRBD1 (5 bases). V lost 5 bases to trimming and J lost 1 base, with 8 bases between them. The CDR3 is 14 residues long. The germline CDR1 and CDR2 sequences are SNHLY and FYNNEI. CDR3 bases: TGTGCCAGCAGTAAGGGGCTGAACACCGGGGAGCTGTTTTTT. It codes for CASSKGLNTGELFF. The variable domain in full, with the rest retrieved from reference TRBV2 and TRBJ2-2, is EPEVTQTPSHQVTQMGQEVILRCVPISNHLYFYWYRQILGQKVEFLVSFYNNEISEKSEIFDDQFSVERPDGSNFTLKIRSTKLEDSAMYFCASSKGLNTGELFFGEGSRLTVL.

This rearrangement joins TRBV5-1 to TRBJ2-7; TRBD1 or TRBD2 may be the D gene (5 bases each). V lost 2 bases, J lost 4 bases, and 10 bases lay in between. Per the germline V gene, CDR1 is SGHRS and CDR2 is YFSETQ. The CDR3 runs 13 residues. The CDR3 is CASSLGREYEQYF. CDR3 coding DNA: TGCGCCAGCAGCTTAGGCAGGGAGTACGAGCAGTACTTC.